These 30 T cell receptor beta chains share one sample of origin, sequenced in a study of T cell responses to AZD1222 COVID-19 vaccine. The table came from immunoSEQ multiplex PCR; TCRdb's copy has only in-frame clones and leaves some out. The sample yields about 120,000 clones, more than 85% seen once. Sequencing was performed on peripheral blood, taken 28 days after the second AZD1222 dose. Source of these receptors: an adult who received the AZD1222 COVID-19 vaccine.

The chain links TRBV23-1 to TRBJ1-1; D perhaps matches TRBD1 (6 bases). TRBV23-1 is an ORF for which the function is uncertain. The CDR3 spans 15 residues. Trimming took 4 bases from V and 5 from J, leaving 17 bases between them. CDR3 loop: CASSPLGQGQTEAFF. CDR3 bases: TGCGCCAGCAGTCCCTTAGGTCAGGGGCAAACTGAAGCTTTCTTT.

Here the CDR3 DNA reads TGTGCCAGCAGCTTCTCGGGGGGGACAGATACGCAGTATTTT. It encodes CASSFSGGTDTQYF. J is TRBJ2-3 and V is TRBV11-3; 8 positions agree with TRBD2. The length of the CDR3 is 14 residues. Germline CDR1 and CDR2: SGHNT and YENEEA. After removal of 3 bases from V and 3 bases from J, the junction contained 2 bases not matched to a gene.

This chain joins TRBV6-1 and TRBJ2-7, with 9 bases matching TRBD2. Germline CDR1 reads MNHNS; CDR2 reads SASEGT. The CDR3 consists of 16 residues. V lost 4 bases, J lost 3 bases, and 10 bases stayed unmatched. CDR3 residues: CASSVSLGTSSYEQYF. The CDR3 DNA sequence: TGTGCCAGCAGTGTCTCCCTGGGGACTAGCAGCTACGAGCAGTACTTC.

The chain recombines TRBV28 with TRBJ2-7; D ambiguous. The CDR3 is 13 amino acids. With 7 bases removed from V and 2 bases from J, the gap between germline ends came to 12 bases. Per the germline V gene, CDR1 is MDHEN and CDR2 is SYDVKM. CDR3 in DNA: TGTGCCAGCACCCTGGACGGTGCCTACGAGCAGTACTTC. This sequence encodes CASTLDGAYEQYF.

The chain joins TRBV27 to TRBJ2-2; D remains unclear. This CDR3 has 12 residues. The germline CDR1 and CDR2 sequences are MNHEY and SMNVEV (reference sequence). With 6 bases removed from V and 1 base from J, the gap between germline ends came to 3 bases. The CDR3 nucleotides read TGTGCCAGCAGATTGAACACCGGGGAGCTGTTTTTT. Amino acid sequence: CASRLNTGELFF.

This rearrangement joins TRBV6-2 or TRBV6-3 to TRBJ1-5; no definite D call. The V end was cut by 4 bases, the J end by 0 bases, with 7 bases between. CDR1 is MNHEY and CDR2 is SVGEGT in the germline V gene. CDR3 length: 14 amino acids. The CDR3 is CASSLGSSNQPQHF. Written as DNA, the CDR3 is TGTGCCAGCAGTTTGGGGAGTAGCAATCAGCCCCAGCATTTT.

The V call is TRBV13, the J call TRBJ1-2; D might be TRBD1 (6 bases). Trimming left V 3 bases short and J 1 base short, with 12 bases between. CDR1 is PRHDT and CDR2 is FYEKMQ in the germline V gene (reference sequence). This CDR3 contains 15 residues. This chain's CDR3 is CASSFRDTINYGYTF. The CDR3 nucleotides read TGTGCCAGCAGCTTCCGGGACACCATTAACTATGGCTACACCTTC. The variable domain in full, with the rest retrieved from reference TRBV13 and TRBJ1-2, is AAGVIQSPRHLIKEKRETATLKCYPIPRHDTVYWYQQGPGQDPQFLISFYEKMQSDKGSIPDRFSAQQFSDYHSELNMSSLELGDSALYFCASSFRDTINYGYTFGSGTRLTVV.

This rearrangement joins TRBV24-1 to TRBJ2-7; 7 nucleotides agree with TRBD1. J lost 0 bases, V lost 10 bases, and 5 bases had no gene match. CDR3 length: 13 amino acids. Per germline, CDR1 KGHDR and CDR2 SFDVKD. The CDR3 coding sequence is TGTGCCACTGCGACAGGGAGCTCCTACGAGCAGTACTTC. It translates to CATATGSSYEQYF.

The chain recombines TRBV7-9 with TRBJ1-2; 10 bases map to TRBD1. CDR3 length: 15 residues. Germline CDR1 is SEHNR and CDR2 is FQNEAQ (reference sequence). V lost 5 bases to trimming and J lost 8 bases; unmatched junction nucleotides: 11. CDR3 DNA sequence: TGTGCCAGCAGCCCGCCGGGACAGGGGCATCGAGGCTACACCTTC. Protein sequence: CASSPPGQGHRGYTF.

V is TRBV5-4 and J is TRBJ1-1, with TRBD1 as a possible D gene (5 bases). V lost 0 bases and J 5 bases, leaving 14 bases between the germline ends. Germline V gene sequence: CDR1 SGHNT, CDR2 YYREEE (reference sequence). The CDR3 loop spans 15 amino acids. CDR3 DNA sequence: TGTGCCAGCAGCTTGGGTACTGGGGGGGGTACTGAAGCTTTCTTT. Protein: CASSLGTGGGTEAFF. The full variable domain, with the rest looked up from reference TRBV5-4 and TRBJ1-1, is ETGVTQSPTHLIKTRGQQVTLRCSSQSGHNTVSWYQQALGQGPQFIFQYYREEENGRGNFPPRFSGLQFPNYSSELNVNALELDDSALYLCASSLGTGGGTEAFFGQGTRLTVV.

This sequence joins TRBV27 and TRBJ2-1; D uncertain. This CDR3 has 15 residues. V lost 8 bases, J lost 0 bases, and 14 bases lay in between. Germline CDR1 is MNHEY and CDR2 is SMNVEV (reference sequence). CDR3 DNA sequence: TGTGCCAGCTCCGTCGATAAGAGCTCCTACAATGAGCAGTTCTTC. Translating it yields CASSVDKSSYNEQFF.

The chain employs TRBV6-5 and TRBJ1-5; TRBD1 matches 8 bases. The trim removed 5 bases at V and 4 bases at J, leaving 7 bases unmatched. Germline V CDR1 and CDR2: MNHEY, SVGAGI. The CDR3 length is 15 residues. CDR3 sequence: CASSHTGGLNQPQHF. In DNA, the CDR3 is TGTGCCAGCAGTCATACAGGGGGGCTAAATCAGCCCCAGCATTTT.

V is TRBV5-4 and J is TRBJ1-6; D ambiguous. This CDR3 is 14 amino acids long. The germline V gene encodes CDR1 SGHNT and CDR2 YYREEE (reference sequence). V gave up 4 bases and J gave up 5 bases, with 10 bases separating them. Written as DNA, the CDR3 is TGTGCCAGCAGCCCCGGGATTCATAATTCACCCCTCCACTTT. This gives the protein CASSPGIHNSPLHF.

The genes are TRBV19 and TRBJ2-7; 10 positions agree with TRBD1. Germline-derived CDR1 and CDR2 are LNHDA and SQIVND (reference sequence). The ends lost 3 bases at V and 5 bases at J; junction bases unmatched: 10. The length of the CDR3 is 16 residues. The CDR3 nucleotides read TGTGCCAGTAGTATCCGCGGGACAGGGGATACAGACGAGCAGTACTTC. Its protein is CASSIRGTGDTDEQYF. Based on the CDR3 plus reference TRBV19 and TRBJ2-7, the full variable domain is DGGITQSPKYLFRKEGQNVTLSCEQNLNHDAMYWYRQDPGQGLRLIYYSQIVNDFQKGDIAEGYSVSREKKESFPLTVTSAQKNPTAFYLCASSIRGTGDTDEQYFGPGTRLTVT.

V usage is TRBV25-1 and J usage is TRBJ1-2; D is ambiguous. V lost 2 bases, J lost 5 bases, and 15 bases lay in between. Germline CDR1 reads MGHDK; CDR2 reads SYGVNS. The CDR3 runs to 15 residues. CDR3 region: CASSEAPGEFYGYTF. CDR3 DNA: TGTGCCAGCAGTGAAGCCCCGGGAGAATTTTATGGCTACACCTTC.

This clone was counted once. The sample contains more than one DNA sequence encoding this CDR3. The V gene is TRBV30, the J gene TRBJ1-2; D is unclear. This CDR3 region has 12 residues. Between the trimmed V and J ends, which lost 0 bases and 4 bases, there was a span of 6 bases. The germline CDR1 and CDR2 sequences are GTSNPN and SVGIG (reference sequence). Here the CDR3 reads CAWSVLSYGYTF. The CDR3, as DNA: TGTGCCTGGAGTGTACTCAGCTATGGCTACACCTTC.

The chain has TRBV29-1 and TRBJ1-1; 8 bases map to TRBD1. The V gene end was trimmed by 5 bases and the J gene end by 1 base; junction bases not matched to a gene: 6. The CDR3 covers 14 residues. Germline lookup yields CDR1 SQVTM and CDR2 ANQGSEA. CDR3 in amino acids: CSVNLGQGNTEAFF. The CDR3 nucleotides are TGCAGCGTTAATCTTGGACAGGGGAACACTGAAGCTTTCTTT.

The genes are TRBV19 and TRBJ1-6, with D possibly being TRBD1 (5 bases). The V end lost 6 bases, the J end lost 4 bases, and 10 bases lay between the germline ends. The CDR3 is made up of 14 amino acids. Germline V CDR1 and CDR2: LNHDA, SQIVND (reference sequence). This CDR3 is CASRLKGYNSPLHF. In nucleotides, the CDR3 is TGTGCCAGTAGGTTAAAGGGGTATAATTCACCCCTCCACTTT.

This rearrangement joins TRBV27 to TRBJ2-2; no clear D. The CDR3 consists of 14 residues. From germline, CDR1 is MNHEY and CDR2 SMNVEV (reference sequence). Between the trimmed V and J ends, which lost 3 bases and 2 bases, there was a span of 7 bases. As DNA, the CDR3 is TGTGCCAGCAGTTTCCAACACAACACCGGGGAGCTGTTTTTT. Translated, it gives CASSFQHNTGELFF.

V is TRBV11-1 and J is TRBJ2-7; no firm D call. The CDR3 totals 14 residues. V shed 3 bases and J shed 2 bases, with 11 bases lying between them. Germline CDR1 and CDR2: SGHAT and FQDESV (reference sequence). The CDR3 loop is CASSFLLKPYEQYF. CDR3 in DNA: TGTGCCAGCAGCTTCCTCCTGAAACCCTACGAGCAGTACTTC.

J is TRBJ1-3 and V is TRBV5-4; 9 bases line up with TRBD1. The germline gives CDR1 SGHNT, CDR2 YYREEE (reference sequence). This CDR3 spans 15 amino acids. The trim removed 5 bases at V and 3 bases at J, leaving 6 bases unmatched. CDR3 amino acids: CASSLTGGFGNTIYF. As DNA, the CDR3 is TGTGCCAGCAGTCTAACAGGGGGCTTTGGAAACACCATATATTTT.

J is TRBJ1-1 and V is TRBV6-5, with no clear D. The CDR3 covers 13 residues. Germline values: CDR1 MNHEY, CDR2 SVGAGI. Trimming took 2 bases from V and 6 from J, leaving 10 bases between them. The CDR3 region is CASSYRGKAEAFF. The DNA of the CDR3 is TGTGCCAGCAGTTACCGTGGGAAGGCTGAAGCTTTCTTT.

This chain links TRBV7-6 with TRBJ1-4, with a tentative D call TRBD1 (5 bases). CDR1 SGHVS and CDR2 FNYEAQ come from the germline V gene. The CDR3 runs 14 residues. V was trimmed by 5 bases and J by 1 base, leaving 8 bases between them. CDR3 amino acids: CASSRDGTNEKLFF. CDR3 sequence (DNA): TGTGCCAGCAGCCGGGACGGAACTAATGAAAAACTGTTTTTT. Based on the CDR3 plus reference TRBV7-6 and TRBJ1-4, the full variable domain is GAGVSQSPRYKVTKRGQDVALRCDPISGHVSLYWYRQALGQGPEFLTYFNYEAQQDKSGLPNDRFSAERPEGSISTLTIQRTEQRDSAMYRCASSRDGTNEKLFFGSGTQLSVL.

The chain recombines TRBV6-1 with TRBJ2-7; no clear D gene. V was pared by 5 bases and J by 6 bases, with 17 bases between. Germline assignment: CDR1 MNHNS and CDR2 SASEGT. This CDR3 contains 14 residues. Here the CDR3 DNA reads TGTGCCAGCAGTTATTTGGGCACGGTGGGCGAGCAGTACTTC. This translates into CASSYLGTVGEQYF.

The V and J genes are TRBV4-1 and TRBJ2-4; the match to TRBD1 covers 7 bases. From germline, CDR1 is MGHRA and CDR2 YSYEKL. The CDR3 has 18 amino acids. V was clipped by 5 bases and J by 0 bases; unmatched bases: 13. The CDR3 DNA reads as TGCGCCAGCAGCGCCGGGACAGCGAGGGGCTTAGCCAAAAACATTCAGTACTTC. It codes for CASSAGTARGLAKNIQYF.

The chain links TRBV6-2 or TRBV6-3 to TRBJ2-3; 9 bases align to TRBD2. CDR1 is MNHEY and CDR2 is SVGEGT in the germline V gene. The CDR3 covers 16 residues. V dropped 2 bases and J dropped 2; count of bases not matched to a gene: 5. The CDR3 here is CASSYGAGGYTDTQYF. CDR3 coding DNA: TGTGCCAGCAGTTACGGGGCGGGGGGGTACACAGATACGCAGTATTTT.

There are a few counts of this clone. The chain links TRBV10-3 to TRBJ1-5, with 8 bases aligning to TRBD1. Per the germline V gene, CDR1 is ENHRY and CDR2 is SYGVKD. The CDR3 consists of 12 residues. V lost 4 bases to trimming and J lost 12 bases; unmatched junction nucleotides: 5. The CDR3 here is CAISAGGAYQHF. The CDR3 DNA follows: TGTGCCATCAGTGCAGGGGGCGCCTACCAGCATTTT.

V gene TRBV9 combines with J gene TRBJ1-6; possibly TRBD1 for D (5 bases). Trimming removed 4 bases from V and 7 bases from J, with 15 bases in between. Germline V lookup: CDR1 SGDLS, CDR2 YYNGEE. The CDR3 totals 15 residues. CDR3 DNA: TGTGCCAGCAGCAGTAGGGCGGGGGTGAATTCACCCCTCCACTTT. Residues: CASSSRAGVNSPLHF.

V and J are TRBV4-1 and TRBJ2-5; TRBD2 matches at 8 bases. The CDR3 loop spans 16 amino acids. V was pared by 1 base and J by 4 bases, with 8 bases of the junction left unmatched. Germline values: CDR1 MGHRA, CDR2 YSYEKL. The CDR3 region is CASSQGPGLVGETQYF. Written as DNA, the CDR3 is TGCGCCAGCAGCCAAGGGCCGGGACTAGTTGGAGAGACCCAGTACTTC.

Judged by abundance, this clone is medium-sized. V gene TRBV7-2 combines with J gene TRBJ2-4, with TRBD1 identical over 8 bases. J lost 7 bases, V lost 5 bases, and 7 bases had no gene match. CDR3 length: 14 residues. The germline V gene has CDR1 SGHTA and CDR2 FQGNSA. The CDR3 DNA follows: TGTGCCAGCAGCGTACAGGGGGGCCGGAACATTCAGTACTTC. It is translated as CASSVQGGRNIQYF.